The 20 T cell receptor beta chains presented below share a single source sample, sequenced in a study of shared clonotypes between healthy human individuals. Naive CD8 cells lacked CD45RO, underwent positive selection for CCR7 and left out terminally differentiated effector memory CD45RA+ cells. Libraries were prepared by immunoSEQ multiplex PCR; TCRdb keeps only in-frame clonotypes and omits some of them. The sample holds roughly 1,800,000 clones, less than 95% seen once. The sequenced material came from naive CD8+ T cells sorted from blood. These receptors were collected from a man in his late teens or twenties in good health.

Notes on this clone: Other DNA sequences within the sample encode an identical CDR3. The genes are TRBV27 and TRBJ2-2; D is uncertain. Germline V gives CDR1 MNHEY, CDR2 SMNVEV (reference sequence). The CDR3 contains 13 residues. The germline V and J ends were trimmed by 5 bases and 5 bases, with 9 bases remaining between them. CDR3 in amino acids: CASSPGPTGELFF. CDR3 bases: TGTGCCAGCAGTCCCGGACCGACCGGGGAGCTGTTTTTT.

The rearrangement joins TRBV12-5 to TRBJ2-5, with TRBD1 matching over 8 bases. The CDR3 is 15 residues long. The V gene's germline CDR1 is LGHNT and CDR2 FRNRAP. Trimming at V came to 1 base and at J to 2 bases, leaving 3 bases not matched to a gene. The CDR3 loop reads CASGLAGTGQETQYF. In DNA, the CDR3 is TGTGCTAGTGGTTTGGCCGGGACAGGACAAGAGACCCAGTACTTC.

The chain employs TRBV7-9 and TRBJ2-3; 7 bases agree with TRBD2. Trimming at V came to 5 bases and at J to 6 bases, leaving 5 bases not matched to a gene. The CDR3 has 13 amino acids. Germline V CDR1 and CDR2: SEHNR, FQNEAQ (reference sequence). Here the CDR3 reads CASSVLSGDTQYF. The CDR3 region has the DNA TGTGCCAGCAGCGTCCTTAGCGGGGATACGCAGTATTTT.

A note on this clone: The sample holds other DNA sequences that translate to the same CDR3. DNA for the CDR3: TGTGCCAGCAGCCCAGGGTTCTCCTACGAGCAGTACTTC. Amino acids: CASSPGFSYEQYF. The V and J genes are TRBV7-8 and TRBJ2-7, with D possibly matching TRBD1 (5 bases). The germline gives CDR1 SGHVS, CDR2 FQNEAQ. This CDR3 spans 13 amino acids. Deletions cut 5 bases from V and 0 bases from J, with 8 bases between.

The chain employs TRBV13 and TRBJ2-2; the D is unclear. V dropped 6 bases and J dropped 6 bases, with 8 bases sitting between them. The CDR3 totals 12 residues. Per germline, CDR1 PRHDT and CDR2 FYEKMQ (reference sequence). The CDR3 coding sequence is TGTGCCAGCAGTCCGGCGTCCGGGGAGCTGTTTTTT. Its protein product is CASSPASGELFF. Filled out from reference TRBV13 and TRBJ2-2, the complete variable domain reads AAGVIQSPRHLIKEKRETATLKCYPIPRHDTVYWYQQGPGQDPQFLISFYEKMQSDKGSIPDRFSAQQFSDYHSELNMSSLELGDSALYFCASSPASGELFFGEGSRLTVL.

The chain links TRBV30 to TRBJ1-4, with TRBD1 matching 9 bases. Germline-derived CDR1 and CDR2 are GTSNPN and SVGIG (reference sequence). V shed 3 bases and J 8 bases; nucleotides not matched to a gene: 7. The CDR3 sequence is 14 residues long. DNA for the CDR3: TGTGCCTGGAGCGGGGGACAGGGTTGGGAAAAACTGTTTTTT. This encodes CAWSGGQGWEKLFF. Together with reference TRBV30 and TRBJ1-4, the CDR3 gives the full variable domain: SQTIHQWPATLVQPVGSPLSLECTVEGTSNPNLYWYRQAAGRGLQLLFYSVGIGQISSEVPQNLSASRPQDRQFILSSKKLLLSDSGFYLCAWSGGQGWEKLFFGSGTQLSVL.

The rearrangement links TRBV18 to TRBJ2-7; 10 bases are shared with TRBD2. V was pared by 3 bases and J by 7 bases, with 9 bases of the junction left unmatched. The CDR3 loop spans 15 amino acids. Germline V gene data show CDR1 as KGHSH and CDR2 as LQKENI. CDR3 region: CASSPGSGRDREQYF. CDR3 in DNA: TGTGCCAGCTCACCGGGGAGCGGGAGGGATCGGGAGCAGTACTTC.

This clone has just one count. The chain carries TRBV29-1 and TRBJ2-7, with D maybe TRBD2 (6 bases). The V and J ends lost 6 bases and 6 bases respectively, with 24 bases between them. The germline gives CDR1 SQVTM, CDR2 ANQGSEA. CDR3 size: 15 residues. CDR3 in DNA: TGCAGCGTGGGAACTAGCTCTGAGTCTTTGCGCGAGCAGTACTTC. The encoded protein is CSVGTSSESLREQYF.

The genes are TRBV5-6 and TRBJ2-3, with D maybe TRBD2 (6 bases). Trimming took 4 bases from V and 0 from J, leaving 12 bases between them. Germline values: CDR1 SGHDT, CDR2 YYEEEE. CDR3 length equals 15 residues. CDR3 DNA: TGTGCCAGCAGCGGCGGGGCGCTGAGCACAGATACGCAGTATTTT. This sequence encodes CASSGGALSTDTQYF.

The J gene is TRBJ1-4, the V gene TRBV5-6, with D possibly being TRBD1 (6 bases). Germline V gives CDR1 SGHDT, CDR2 YYEEEE. This CDR3 comprises 16 residues. V lost 3 bases, J lost 3 bases, and 15 bases lay in between. CDR3 sequence: CASSSDSLRPNEKLFF. CDR3 coding DNA: TGTGCCAGCAGCTCGGACAGCTTACGCCCTAATGAAAAACTGTTTTTT.

The chain employs TRBV28 and TRBJ2-7, with D tentatively TRBD2 (5 bases). CDR1 and CDR2 (germline): MDHEN, SYDVKM. The CDR3 extends over 14 amino acids. V lost 6 bases and J 0 bases, leaving 12 bases between the germline ends. In nucleotides, the CDR3 is TGTGCCAGCAGAATGACGGGGAGCTCCTACGAGCAGTACTTC. Amino acids: CASRMTGSSYEQYF.

The chain uses TRBV6-5 and TRBJ1-4; no reliable D call. The germline V gene has CDR1 MNHEY and CDR2 SVGAGI. V shed 5 bases and J shed 7 bases, with 14 bases lying between them. The length of the CDR3 is 14 residues. This CDR3 is CASSPERSGEKLFF. For the CDR3, the DNA is TGTGCCAGCAGTCCTGAGCGGTCGGGTGAAAAACTGTTTTTT.

The count of this clone is one. V is TRBV4-3 and J is TRBJ2-7, with 14 bases aligning to TRBD2. J gave up 3 bases and V 4 bases, and 8 bases lay outside the gene matches. Germline V lookup: CDR1 LGHNA, CDR2 YSLEER. This CDR3 comprises 17 residues. The chain's CDR3 is CASSLGLAGEGVYEQYF. CDR3 DNA: TGCGCCAGCAGCCTGGGACTAGCGGGAGAAGGGGTCTACGAGCAGTACTTC.

V is TRBV5-1 and J is TRBJ2-7; D is unclear. Trimming left V 3 bases short and J 5 bases short, with 15 bases between. Germline values: CDR1 SGHRS, CDR2 YFSETQ. The CDR3 sequence is 14 residues long. CDR3 in DNA: TGCGCCAGCAGCTACTTGGGCCCTTGGAACGAGCAGTACTTC. It is translated as CASSYLGPWNEQYF.

The chain couples TRBV10-3 to TRBJ2-7; no clear D gene. Germline CDR1 is ENHRY and CDR2 is SYGVKD. This CDR3 has 15 residues. Trimming left V 0 bases short and J 4 bases short, with 13 bases between. The CDR3 region has the DNA TGTGCCATCAGTGAGTCGATAGGCGATCTATACGAGCAGTACTTC. Translated: CAISESIGDLYEQYF.

The chain recombines TRBV5-1 with TRBJ2-7, with TRBD2 identical over 11 bases. CDR1 SGHRS and CDR2 YFSETQ come from the germline V gene. The CDR3 runs to 15 residues. V was pared by 4 bases and J by 0 bases, with 3 bases of the junction left unmatched. The DNA for the CDR3 is TGCGCCAGCAGCACCGGACTAGCGGGCTCCTACGAGCAGTACTTC. Translation gives CASSTGLAGSYEQYF.

The chain combines TRBV7-9 with TRBJ1-1, with a tentative D call TRBD1 (5 bases). The CDR3 sequence is 14 residues long. Germline V gene data show CDR1 as SEHNR and CDR2 as FQNEAQ (reference sequence). V was trimmed by 3 bases and J by 6 bases, leaving 14 bases between them. CDR3 amino acids: CASSFSPRAAEAFF. For the CDR3, the DNA is TGTGCCAGCAGCTTTTCCCCCAGGGCGGCTGAAGCTTTCTTT.

The chain combines TRBV2 with TRBJ1-6; TRBD1 is a possible D gene (5 bases). The CDR3 loop spans 15 amino acids. The germline CDR1 and CDR2 sequences are SNHLY and FYNNEI. The germline V and J ends were trimmed by 2 bases and 5 bases, with 10 bases remaining between them. CDR3 in DNA: TGTGCCAGCAGTGAACAGGGTAGGGATAATTCACCCCTCCACTTT. Protein product: CASSEQGRDNSPLHF.

The V call is TRBV9, the J call TRBJ2-7; tentative D call: TRBD2 (5 bases). Germline V gene lookup returns CDR1 SGDLS and CDR2 YYNGEE. Between the trimmed V and J ends, which lost 1 base and 2 bases, there was a span of 13 bases. CDR3 length: 15 residues. In nucleotides, the CDR3 is TGTGCCAGCAGCGTATTTTGGGAGAGAACCTACGAGCAGTACTTC. It translates to CASSVFWERTYEQYF. Looking up the rest from reference TRBV9 and TRBJ2-7 gives the full variable domain: DSGVTQTPKHLITATGQRVTLRCSPRSGDLSVYWYQQSLDQGLQFLIQYYNGEERAKGNILERFSAQQFPDLHSELNLSSLELGDSALYFCASSVFWERTYEQYFGPGTRLTVT.

A single count supports this clone. The DNA of the CDR3 is TGCGCCAGCAGACCGACAGCTGCAGATACGCAGTATTTT. It codes for CASRPTAADTQYF. The chain combines TRBV5-1 with TRBJ2-3; D is possibly TRBD1 (5 bases). Trimming took off 5 bases at V and 4 bases at J, with 11 bases between the two ends. The CDR3 length is 13 residues. Germline V gene sequence: CDR1 SGHRS, CDR2 YFSETQ.